This T cell receptor (beta chain) was recorded in a study of blood T cell repertoires in COVID-19 (dated by TCRdb to about 2020). Notes on the research overall: Collaborator samples came from the United States, Italy and Spain and covered acute and convalescent phases of COVID-19. The prospective study material was composed of cDNA or gDNA derived from T cells, B-cell-depleted T cells, or PBMCs. Deeply sampled blood TCRbeta repertoires from subjects exposed to, actively infected with, or recovered from COVID-19 were included in the dataset. The repertoires were released in a freely available public database meant as a resource for research on the immune response to SARS-CoV-2. Samples came from the ongoing ImmuneRACE study (first 160 participants) plus 1,254 subjects from 6 global collaborators. Sample metadata almost always included a de-identified subject ID, COVID-19 status, age in years and sex. Where available, HLA class I and class II types were obtained from metadata supplied by the sample provider rather than from assay-based typing.

TCRbeta CDR3 regions were amplified from genomic DNA using the immunoSEQ Assay, a bias-controlled multiplex PCR. As for the authors' bioinformatics: The number of nucleated cells in each sample was estimated from the amplification of reference gene primers within the assay. To quantify the absolute abundance of each unique TCRbeta CDR3 rearrangement, sequence reads were collapsed and filtered. For each sample, productive Simpson clonality was calculated as the square root of Simpson's diversity index across productive rearrangements. This is the immuneACCESS table as TCRdb keeps it, with only in-frame sequences that have V and J called. A part of the clones is gone; compared with another copy, unresolved V genes explain less than half, and the rest is unexplained. The DNA was the basis for D and trimming; V, J and clone size are from that table. The sample table holds 150,000 to 200,000 clones, of which around 81% were seen once. Of the sample, roughly 7% falls within the top ten clones.

Regarding this clone: Its antigen remains undetermined. Per-base qualities were not stored, and no clone one base away is much larger.

The germline V end is reduced by 7 bases and the J end by 8 bases; junction bases left unmatched: 7. The CDR3 measures 14 amino acids from cysteine to phenylalanine. The retained sequence is limited to the CDR3, 42 bases, with the frame set at the first base. CDR1 and CDR2 are drawn from the germline V gene: SGHVS, FNYEAQ. Enrolling through a virtual design, the prospective study's participants ranged in age from roughly 18 to 100 years and lived across about two dozen United States geographic areas. In the prospective study, cohorts were assigned on the basis of participant-reported clinical history obtained from a screening survey and a study questionnaire. Recovered participants in ImmuneRACE Cohort 3 were defined as having two consecutive negative NP/OP PCR tests, clearance from a healthcare professional, or resolution of symptoms. Each participant in the prospective study had whole blood, serum and a nasopharyngeal or oropharyngeal swab collected by mobile phlebotomists. Over an approximately two-month period, participants in the prospective study had the option of providing additional blood draws and questionnaires. Before DNA extraction, prospective study blood samples were shipped either frozen or at room temperature.

Beyond this particular receptor, the publication reports: The amount of clinical and demographic metadata varied by source and participant and was provided uncurated.

The sequence was obtained from a man between 35 and 55 years old who had recovered from COVID-19. The sequence links TRBV7-6 to TRBJ1-6, with 8 junctional bases fitting TRBD1. The sequenced sample consisted of PBMCs or T cells enriched from blood (not recorded which). The DNA reads as follows: TGTGCCAGCAAGACGACAGGGGATTATTCACCCCTCCACTTT. Its amino acids are CASKTTGDYSPLHF.